What follows is one T cell receptor (beta chain) and its context. Produced via immunoSEQ multiplex PCR; TCRdb's table is partial and in-frame only. The table records roughly 70,000 clones, 80% to 90% of them present only once. This sample stems from a study of OX40 agonist ivuxolimab in advanced cancers. With 11 bases clipped from V and 7 bases from J, the junction kept 6 bases outside the gene matches. This CDR3 contains 13 residues. In germline, CDR1 is PRHDT, CDR2 FYEKMQ (reference sequence). The sequence was collected from an adult with an advanced solid tumor such as melanoma, head and neck, liver or kidney cancer. The chain recombines TRBV13 with TRBJ2-3; 13 bases fit TRBD2. Sequences were derived from CD4+ or CD8+ T cells sorted from blood, sampled in a trial of the OX40 agonist ivuxolimab. The CDR3 protein is CASRTSGSYTQYF. CDR3 coding DNA: TGTGCCTCCCGGACTAGCGGGAGTTATACGCAGTATTTT.